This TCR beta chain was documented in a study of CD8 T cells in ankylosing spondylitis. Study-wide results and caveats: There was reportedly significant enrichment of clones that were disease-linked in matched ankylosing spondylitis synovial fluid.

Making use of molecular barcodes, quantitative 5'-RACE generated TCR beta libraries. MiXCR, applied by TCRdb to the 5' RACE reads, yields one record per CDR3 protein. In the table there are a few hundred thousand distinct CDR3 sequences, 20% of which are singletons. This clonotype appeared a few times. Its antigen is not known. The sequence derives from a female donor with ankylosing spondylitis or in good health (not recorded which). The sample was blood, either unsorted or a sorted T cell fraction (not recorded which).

The CDR3 DNA sequence: TGTGCCAGCAGCTTCGGCGGGGAGGGCACTGAAGCTTTCTTT. This translates into CASSFGGEGTEAFF. The chain has TRBV11-3 and TRBJ1-1; D ambiguous. Trimming took 3 bases from V and 4 from J, leaving 12 bases between them. The CDR3 spans 14 residues. Germline V CDR1 and CDR2: SGHNT, YENEEA. Variable domain in full (rest from reference TRBV11-3 and TRBJ1-1): EAGVVQSPRYKIIEKKQPVAFWCNPISGHNTLYWYLQNLGQGPELLIRYENEEAVDDSQLPKDRFSAERLKGVDSTLKIQPAELGDSAVYLCASSFGGEGTEAFFGQGTRLTVV.